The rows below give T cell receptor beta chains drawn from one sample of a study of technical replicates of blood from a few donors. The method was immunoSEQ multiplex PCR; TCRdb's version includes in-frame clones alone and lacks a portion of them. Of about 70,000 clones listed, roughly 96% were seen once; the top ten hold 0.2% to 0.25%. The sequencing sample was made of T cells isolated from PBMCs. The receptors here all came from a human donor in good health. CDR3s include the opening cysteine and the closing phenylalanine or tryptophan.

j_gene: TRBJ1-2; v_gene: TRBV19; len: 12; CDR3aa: CASSTWGPSYTF
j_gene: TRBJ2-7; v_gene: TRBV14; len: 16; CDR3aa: CASSQEPGTGAYEQYF
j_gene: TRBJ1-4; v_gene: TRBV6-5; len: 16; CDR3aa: CASSYRTGGLSEKLFF
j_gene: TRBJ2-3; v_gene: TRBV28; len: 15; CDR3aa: CASSRQGELLDTQYF
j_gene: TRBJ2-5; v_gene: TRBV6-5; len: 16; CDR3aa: CASSYSNTGLQETQYF
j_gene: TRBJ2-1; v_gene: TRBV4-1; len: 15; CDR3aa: CASSQGAGVYNEQFF
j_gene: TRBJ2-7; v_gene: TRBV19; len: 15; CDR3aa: CASSTLTSGGYEQYF
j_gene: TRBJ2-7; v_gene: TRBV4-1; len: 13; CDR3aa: CASSPDSSYEQYF
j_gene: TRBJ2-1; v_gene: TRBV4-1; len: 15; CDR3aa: CASSPRVERVNEQFF
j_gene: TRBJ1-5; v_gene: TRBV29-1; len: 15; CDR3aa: CSVVSGQGPHQPQHF
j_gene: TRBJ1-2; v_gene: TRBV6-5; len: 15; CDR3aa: CASGTGGLPNYGYTF
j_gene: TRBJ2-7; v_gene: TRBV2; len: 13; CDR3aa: CASKRDGIYEQYF
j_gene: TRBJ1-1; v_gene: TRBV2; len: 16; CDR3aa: CASRTRNLGVHTEAFF
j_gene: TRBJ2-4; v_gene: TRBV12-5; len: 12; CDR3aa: CASGAGTYIQYF
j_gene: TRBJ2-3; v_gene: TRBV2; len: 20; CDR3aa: CANDGGGLAGGPWGTDTQYF
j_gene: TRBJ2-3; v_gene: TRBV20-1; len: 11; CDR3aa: CSATGTDTQYF
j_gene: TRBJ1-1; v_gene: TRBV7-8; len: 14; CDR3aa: CASSSTVMNTEAFF
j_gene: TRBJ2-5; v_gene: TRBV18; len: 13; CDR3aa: CASSQERRYSQYF
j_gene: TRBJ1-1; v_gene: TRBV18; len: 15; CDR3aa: CASSSFGTREFEAFF
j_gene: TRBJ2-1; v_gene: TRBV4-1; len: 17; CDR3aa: CASSLRPGTGPYNEQFF
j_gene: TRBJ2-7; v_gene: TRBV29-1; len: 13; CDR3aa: CSVRDLESGEQYF
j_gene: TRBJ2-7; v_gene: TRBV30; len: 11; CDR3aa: CAWSGRGPEYF
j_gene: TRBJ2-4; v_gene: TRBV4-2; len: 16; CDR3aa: CASSQDSGLAKNIQYF
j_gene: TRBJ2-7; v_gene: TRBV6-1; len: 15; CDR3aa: CASSKLAGGSYEQYF
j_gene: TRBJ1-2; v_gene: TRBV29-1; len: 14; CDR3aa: CSVGGTGVSDGYTF
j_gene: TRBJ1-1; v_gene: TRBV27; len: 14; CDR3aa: CASSPRQPNTEAFF
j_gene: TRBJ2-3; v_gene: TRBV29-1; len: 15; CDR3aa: CSVESSAGSTDTQYF
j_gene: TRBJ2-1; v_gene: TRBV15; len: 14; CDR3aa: CATSREREYTGQFF
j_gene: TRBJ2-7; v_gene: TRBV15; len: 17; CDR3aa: CATSSLGQGAYSYEQYF
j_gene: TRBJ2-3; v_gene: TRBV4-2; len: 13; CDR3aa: CASSQEDSNTQYF